The 14 T cell receptor beta chains reported below all come from one sample, sequenced in a study of T-cell memory formation after mild COVID-19. TCRdb re-called the 5' RACE reads through MiXCR, storing one row per CDR3 protein. The table records roughly 480,000 distinct CDR3 sequences, 20% to 30% of them present only once. Sequenced material: PBMCs or a T cell subset sorted from them (not recorded which). The source is an adult woman who had mild COVID-19 (a few samples of this study predate the infection). Cell type and time point are not known.

The gene calls are TRBV4-1 and TRBJ1-6, with D possibly matching TRBD1 (6 bases). From germline, CDR1 is MGHRA and CDR2 YSYEKL. This CDR3 is built from 16 residues. Deletions cut 3 bases from V and 7 bases from J, with 16 bases between. CDR3 sequence (DNA): TGCGCCAGCAGCCAGCCCCCCAGGGGTTCCAATTCACCCCTCCACTTT. It yields the protein CASSQPPRGSNSPLHF.

This clonotype was detected a few times. J is TRBJ1-5 and V is TRBV7-9; 8 bases are a match to TRBD1. The CDR3 has 15 residues. Germline V gives CDR1 SEHNR, CDR2 FQNEAQ (reference sequence). Trimming took 5 bases from V and 4 from J; bases not matched to a gene: 7. The CDR3 nucleotides are TGTGCCAGCAGCCAAGTCGGACAGGGAAATCAGCCCCAGCATTTT. This translates into CASSQVGQGNQPQHF.

The chain couples TRBV7-9 to TRBJ2-1, with 11 bases matching TRBD2. The germline CDR1 and CDR2 sequences are SEHNR and FQNEAQ (reference sequence). The CDR3 is 14 amino acids. J gave up 4 bases and V 8 bases, and 4 bases lay outside the gene matches. CDR3 DNA: TGTGCCAGCGGCGGGACTAGCGGTTACAATGAGCAGTTCTTC. Translating it yields CASGGTSGYNEQFF. The full variable domain, with the rest looked up from reference TRBV7-9 and TRBJ2-1, is DTGVSQNPRHKITKRGQNVTFRCDPISEHNRLYWYRQTLGQGPEFLTYFQNEAQLEKSRLLSDRFSAERPKGSFSTLEIQRTEQGDSAMYLCASGGTSGYNEQFFGPGTRLTVL.

This clonotype was recorded once. The chain carries TRBV19 and TRBJ1-2; 8 bases are shared with TRBD1. The germline gives CDR1 LNHDA, CDR2 SQIVND (reference sequence). CDR3 length: 18 amino acids. V lost 3 bases and J lost 3; bases outside the gene matches: 15. The chain's CDR3 is CASSIIPAQGAWDYGYTF. CDR3 DNA sequence: TGTGCCAGTAGTATCATCCCCGCGCAGGGGGCCTGGGACTATGGCTACACCTTC.

The rearrangement joins TRBV7-9 to TRBJ1-1; 7 bases agree with TRBD1. The length of the CDR3 is 15 residues. V shed 5 bases, J shed 4 bases, and the junction held 10 bases outside the gene matches. Per germline, CDR1 SEHNR and CDR2 FQNEAQ (reference sequence). In nucleotides, the CDR3 is TGTGCCAGCAGCCCCGGGGACAGTCGGGGCACTGAAGCTTTCTTT. It yields the protein CASSPGDSRGTEAFF.

J is TRBJ2-1 and V is TRBV11-2; 10 bases fit TRBD2. CDR1 and CDR2 from the germline V gene are SGHAT and FQNNGV. Losses at the gene ends were 4 bases for V and 4 bases for J; bases not matched to a gene: 13. The CDR3 is 18 amino acids. The CDR3 spells CASSSTGTLAGAYNEQFF. Written as DNA, the CDR3 is TGTGCCAGCAGCTCGACTGGTACCCTAGCGGGAGCTTACAATGAGCAGTTCTTC.

This clonotype was recorded a few times. This chain links TRBV5-1 with TRBJ2-3; a possible D gene is TRBD2 (6 bases). Germline V lookup: CDR1 SGHRS, CDR2 YFSETQ. V was cut by 2 bases and J by 0 bases, with 13 bases left in between. This CDR3 has 16 residues. This CDR3 reads CASSFPGGTSTDTQYF. For the CDR3, the DNA is TGCGCCAGCAGCTTTCCAGGCGGGACTAGCACAGATACGCAGTATTTT. Full variable domain (missing parts from reference TRBV5-1 and TRBJ2-3): KAGVTQTPRYLIKTRGQQVTLSCSPISGHRSVSWYQQTPGQGLQFLFEYFSETQRNKGNFPGRFSGRQFSNSRSEMNVSTLELGDSALYLCASSFPGGTSTDTQYFGPGTRLTVL.

This clonotype occurred a few times. The rearrangement links TRBV6-5 to TRBJ2-7; 8 nucleotides agree with TRBD1. Trimming cost V 7 bases and J 2 bases; bases outside gene matches: 4. Germline V gives CDR1 MNHEY, CDR2 SVGAGI. The CDR3 is 13 amino acids. In nucleotides, the CDR3 is TGTGCCAGCACCGCGGGACAGGCCTACGAGCAGTACTTC. It translates to CASTAGQAYEQYF.

The chain uses TRBV7-2 and TRBJ1-1, with D unclear. The ends were cut back, 1 base at V and 9 bases at J, with 33 bases in the middle. Germline CDR1 reads SGHTA; CDR2 reads FQGNSA. The CDR3 length is 20 residues. The CDR3 protein is CASSLVNVSMAAKGRWKAFF. The DNA of the CDR3 is TGTGCCAGCAGCTTAGTAAACGTCTCAATGGCTGCGAAAGGGCGGTGGAAAGCTTTCTTT.

This chain joins TRBV12-3 or TRBV12-4 and TRBJ2-4; D gene unclear. There are 13 residues in the CDR3. Trimming left V 4 bases short and J 5 bases short, with 9 bases between. CDR3 in DNA: TGTGCCAGCAGTTCTTACACTGAAAACATTCAGTACTTC. The encoded protein is CASSSYTENIQYF.

There are a few counts of this clonotype. The chain combines TRBV12-3 or TRBV12-4 with TRBJ2-1, with D tentatively TRBD1 (6 bases). This CDR3 region has 17 residues. Trimming took off 6 bases at V and 2 bases at J, with 20 bases between the two ends. CDR3 DNA: TGTGCCAGCAGGAGACGTACAGGGCCCCGGGCCTACAATGAGCAGTTCTTC. It translates to CASRRRTGPRAYNEQFF.

This clonotype was detected a few times. This chain links TRBV7-2 with TRBJ2-3, with TRBD1 matching 8 bases. Per germline, CDR1 SGHTA and CDR2 FQGNSA. The J segment lost 5 bases and the V segment lost 5 bases, leaving 6 bases of the junction unmatched. There are 14 residues in the CDR3. The CDR3 DNA is TGTGCCAGCAGCACCGGACAGGGTGAAGATACGCAGTATTTT. It encodes CASSTGQGEDTQYF.

The gene calls are TRBV9 and TRBJ1-3; D remains ambiguous. The V and J ends lost 0 bases and 4 bases respectively, with 11 bases between them. From germline, CDR1 is SGDLS and CDR2 YYNGEE. This CDR3 region has 15 residues. The CDR3 is CASSVDGKLGNTIYF. CDR3 sequence (DNA): TGTGCCAGCAGCGTAGACGGAAAATTAGGAAACACCATATATTTT.

This clonotype was counted only a few times. This chain uses TRBV9 with TRBJ2-1, with a weak D call TRBD1 (6 bases). Trimming removed 4 bases at V and 8 bases at J, with 13 bases between. The CDR3 is made up of 13 amino acids. Germline V gene sequence: CDR1 SGDLS, CDR2 YYNGEE. The CDR3 spells CASSSSKGDEQFF. The CDR3 DNA reads as TGTGCCAGCAGCTCTTCGAAGGGGGATGAGCAGTTCTTC.